A single sample is the source of the 5 T cell receptor beta chains below, sequenced in a study of blood T cell repertoires in COVID-19. Sequencing was performed with immunoSEQ multiplex PCR; in TCRdb, only in-frame clones are kept and a portion is missing. This table holds around 150,000 clones, approximately 86% found once. The material sequenced was peripheral blood. The receptors were gathered from a woman aged 60-70 years who had recovered from COVID-19.

This rearrangement joins TRBV5-1 to TRBJ1-1, with TRBD1 matching over 8 bases. This CDR3 has 16 amino acids. CDR1 and CDR2 from the germline V gene are SGHRS and YFSETQ. V shed 1 base, J shed 1 base, and the junction held 6 bases outside the gene matches. The DNA of the CDR3 is TGCGCCAGCAGCTTGTGGACAGGGCCTAAGAACACTGAAGCTTTCTTT. Amino acids: CASSLWTGPKNTEAFF.

The chain recombines TRBV5-1 with TRBJ2-7; no clear D gene. Per the germline V gene, CDR1 is SGHRS and CDR2 is YFSETQ. Trimming took off 4 bases at V and 0 bases at J, with 11 bases between the two ends. The CDR3 sequence is 14 residues long. CDR3: CASSGTVTSYEQYF. In nucleotides, the CDR3 is TGCGCCAGCAGCGGCACAGTTACCTCCTACGAGCAGTACTTC.

V gene TRBV6-5 combines with J gene TRBJ2-2; 10 bases map to TRBD1. Trimming removed 6 bases from V and 3 bases from J; junction bases left unmatched: 4. This CDR3 comprises 15 residues. Germline lookup yields CDR1 MNHEY and CDR2 SVGAGI. This chain's CDR3 is CASRPGQGYTGELFF. CDR3 sequence (DNA): TGTGCCAGCAGACCGGGACAGGGGTACACCGGGGAGCTGTTTTTT.

The J gene is TRBJ1-1, the V gene TRBV29-1; 8 bases line up with TRBD1. The CDR3 contains 13 residues. CDR1 and CDR2 (germline): SQVTM, ANQGSEA. The V and J ends lost 6 bases and 7 bases, in that order; junction bases with no gene match: 10. The DNA of the CDR3 is TGCAGCGTGGACGGACAGGGCCCAAGTGAAGCTTTCTTT. This encodes CSVDGQGPSEAFF.

The genes are TRBV5-1 and TRBJ1-4; D is possibly TRBD1 (6 bases). Looked up from germline, CDR1 is SGHRS and CDR2 is YFSETQ. The CDR3 is made up of 16 amino acids. With 0 bases removed from V and 7 bases from J, the gap between germline ends came to 16 bases. The CDR3 loop is CASSLAGSGAREKLFF. CDR3 DNA: TGCGCCAGCAGCTTGGCCGGATCAGGGGCGCGTGAAAAACTGTTTTTT.